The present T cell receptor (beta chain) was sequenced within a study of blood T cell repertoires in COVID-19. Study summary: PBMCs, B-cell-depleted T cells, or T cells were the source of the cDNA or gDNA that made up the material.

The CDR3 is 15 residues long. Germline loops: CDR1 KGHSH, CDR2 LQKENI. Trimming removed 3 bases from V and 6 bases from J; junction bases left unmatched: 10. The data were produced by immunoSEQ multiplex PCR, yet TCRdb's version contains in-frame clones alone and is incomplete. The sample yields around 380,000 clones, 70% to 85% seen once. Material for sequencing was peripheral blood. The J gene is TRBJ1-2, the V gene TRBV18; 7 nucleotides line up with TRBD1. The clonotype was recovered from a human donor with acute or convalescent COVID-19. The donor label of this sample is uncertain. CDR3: CASSPVTGPHDGYTF. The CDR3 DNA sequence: TGTGCCAGCTCACCGGTGACAGGGCCCCATGATGGCTACACCTTC.